These T cell receptor beta chains were read from a single sample in a study of cytomegalovirus exposure and HLA in healthy donors. The table came from immunoSEQ multiplex PCR; TCRdb's copy has only in-frame clones and leaves some out. The sample contains about 84,000 clones, 63% of which appear only once. What was sequenced was PBMCs. The receptor source for this set is a middle-aged woman in good health and CMV-seropositive. CDR3s include the opening cysteine and the closing phenylalanine or tryptophan. Each record gives: J gene, V gene, clone size, CDR3 protein. Only part of the rows carry a size: once, few, many, or a class if the clone is expanded.

>TRBJ1-1|TRBV5-4|-
CASSRGGSNTKAFF
>TRBJ1-2|TRBV5-1|-
CASSPNRQGGYGYTF
>TRBJ1-1|TRBV7-6|-
CASSPEAGGNTEAFF
>TRBJ1-1|TRBV20-1|-
CSAEENTEAFF
>TRBJ1-2|TRBV5-8|few
CASSLSQGYGYTF
>TRBJ1-5|TRBV7-6|-
CASSAAPPGHRSNQPQHF
>TRBJ1-2|TRBV28|-
CASSRSPGINYGYTF
>TRBJ2-7|TRBV10-3|-
CAISRGQGTYEQYF
>TRBJ2-2|TRBV4-3|-
CASSQGSPQKLFF
>TRBJ2-5|TRBV4-2|-
CASKGQTLAQETQYF
>TRBJ1-2|TRBV18|-
CASSPRTGPRDGYTF
>TRBJ1-2|TRBV2|-
CASTLTGGRVYGYTF
>TRBJ2-5|TRBV27|-
CASSFLRAGEETQYF
>TRBJ2-1|TRBV28|-
CASSTPGSYNEQFF
>TRBJ1-5|TRBV19|-
CASSINSAGQPQHF
>TRBJ1-1|TRBV6-5|-
CASITGGTEAFF
>TRBJ2-5|TRBV6-1|-
CASSPGQGALETQYF
>TRBJ2-7|TRBV21-1|-
CASSRVSGYEQYF
>TRBJ2-3|TRBV7-3|-
CASSPGGLGVDTQYF
>TRBJ2-5|TRBV19|-
CASSSPGLAGGGETQYF
>TRBJ2-7|TRBV5-1|-
CASSTGQGRSYEQYF
>TRBJ1-1|TRBV5-4|-
CASSLYRQGAEAFF
>TRBJ2-3|TRBV4-2|-
CASSQDTSRGRGLAGGQDTQYF
>TRBJ1-4|TRBV5-1|-
CASSPGTGGEKLFF
>TRBJ2-3|TRBV27|-
CASSYRTGGGRTQYF
>TRBJ1-2|TRBV6-6|-
CASSYTGDYGYTF
>TRBJ2-4|TRBV4-3|-
CASSQGVVDPKNIQYF
>TRBJ2-3|TRBV29-1|-
CSVEEHGTSGRAPDTQYF
>TRBJ2-1|TRBV21-1|once
CASSKEENSHSQALCVITHNEQFF
>TRBJ2-7|TRBV6-6|few
CASSYGTGYEQYF
>TRBJ2-7|TRBV28|-
CASSLTSGYYEQYF
>TRBJ1-5|TRBV7-6|-
CASSLVPTGSNQPQHF
>TRBJ1-5|TRBV5-4|-
CASSERGSNQPQHF
>TRBJ2-2|TRBV11-2|-
CASRFVGSRAAGELFF
>TRBJ1-1|TRBV27|-
CASSLQGAGEAFF
>TRBJ1-1|TRBV5-1|-
CASSSQGAGDTEAFF
>TRBJ1-1|TRBV7-6|-
CASSLTVGGDEAFF
>TRBJ2-3|TRBV6-5|-
CASSVTGETDTQYF
>TRBJ2-2|TRBV27|-
CASSLSSGVLNTGELFF
>TRBJ1-3|TRBV7-8|-
CASSPLRAGATGNTIYF
>TRBJ2-4|TRBV28|-
CASSLLAENIQYF
>TRBJ2-7|TRBV21-1|-
CAKWRGFPDYYEQYF
>TRBJ2-7|TRBV28|few
CASSAYSLTRREAGEQYF
>TRBJ2-3|TRBV5-8|once
CASSLSLGLAGGNTQYF
>TRBJ2-1|TRBV28|once
CASSLGLAAYNEQFF
>TRBJ1-2|TRBV28|-
CASRKRDKGGYTF
>TRBJ1-2|TRBV4-1|-
CASSHDYSGTGNYGYTF
>TRBJ2-1|TRBV10-3|-
CAISDGTSGNNEQFF
>TRBJ2-3|TRBV7-9|-
CASSLGAGLAGGTDTQYF
>TRBJ2-1|TRBV5-1|-
CASSLVAGGPGENEQFF